The 27 T cell receptor beta chains presented below share a single source sample, sequenced in a study of control samples from healthy donors and cancer patients. Data came from immunoSEQ multiplex PCR; TCRdb stores just in-frame clones and leaves some out. Counted here are fewer than 200,000 clones, roughly 90% occurring once; the ten biggest clones make up more than 10%. The sequenced material came from blood. These receptors were obtained from a man aged 30 to 39 in good health.

This chain uses TRBV30 with TRBJ2-5; a possible D gene is TRBD1 (5 bases). Germline values: CDR1 GTSNPN, CDR2 SVGIG (reference sequence). With 2 bases removed from V and 6 bases from J, the gap between germline ends came to 10 bases. The CDR3 spans 12 residues. For the CDR3, the DNA is TGTGCCTGGAGTCAGACAGTCCAGACCCAGTACTTC. Protein sequence: CAWSQTVQTQYF.

This sequence joins TRBV25-1 and TRBJ1-5; possible D gene TRBD1, 6 bases. Germline CDR1 reads MGHDK; CDR2 reads SYGVNS. The V end lost 6 bases, the J end lost 1 base, and 13 bases lay between the germline ends. The CDR3 runs 15 residues. The CDR3 loop reads CASRAGGGSNQPQHF. DNA for the CDR3: TGTGCCAGCAGGGCCGGGGGGGGCAGCAATCAGCCCCAGCATTTT. The full variable domain, its missing parts supplied by reference TRBV25-1 and TRBJ1-5, is EADIYQTPRYLVIGTGKKITLECSQTMGHDKMYWYQQDPGMELHLIHYSYGVNSTEKGDLSSESTVSRIRTEHFPLTLESARPSHTSQYLCASRAGGGSNQPQHFGDGTRLSIL.

V usage is TRBV9 and J usage is TRBJ2-6, with D unclear. CDR1 and CDR2 from the germline V gene are SGDLS and YYNGEE. Between the trimmed V and J ends, which lost 3 bases and 0 bases, there was a span of 10 bases. The CDR3 length is 16 residues. CDR3 DNA sequence: TGTGCCAGCAGCGAGTCTGTTCCCTCTGGGGCCAACGTCCTGACTTTC. It encodes CASSESVPSGANVLTF.

The chain links TRBV11-2 to TRBJ2-1; 8 bases map to TRBD2. Germline values: CDR1 SGHAT, CDR2 FQNNGV. The CDR3 runs to 15 residues. The trim removed 5 bases at V and 5 bases at J, leaving 8 bases unmatched. CDR3 DNA: TGTGCCAGCAGCCTCAGCGGGAGATTGGACAATGAGCAGTTCTTC. Translation gives CASSLSGRLDNEQFF.

The chain employs TRBV2 and TRBJ1-6; D might be TRBD1 (5 bases). The CDR3 contains 16 residues. The V gene lost 5 bases and the J gene lost 1 base, with 12 bases spanning the gap. The germline V gene encodes CDR1 SNHLY and CDR2 FYNNEI. The CDR3 loop is CASSLKGLSYNSPLHF. The CDR3 nucleotides are TGTGCCAGCAGTTTGAAGGGGTTGTCCTATAATTCACCCCTCCACTTT.

This rearrangement joins TRBV5-1 to TRBJ2-1; 12 bases are shared with TRBD2. The CDR3 covers 19 residues. Germline V lookup: CDR1 SGHRS, CDR2 YFSETQ. With V trimmed by 3 bases and J by 0 bases, 10 bases remained unmatched. For the CDR3, the DNA is TGCGCCAGCAGCTCGTTCGGGACTAGCGGGCACAGCTCCTACAATGAGCAGTTCTTC. Translating gives CASSSFGTSGHSSYNEQFF.

CDR3 sequence: CSVTGGQETQYF. The CDR3, as DNA: TGCAGCGTGACTGGGGGGCAGGAGACCCAGTACTTC. The chain combines TRBV29-1 with TRBJ2-5; D possibly matches TRBD1 or TRBD2 (6 bases each). V dropped 6 bases and J dropped 5 bases, with 13 bases sitting between them. Germline V gene lookup returns CDR1 SQVTM and CDR2 ANQGSEA. This CDR3 contains 12 residues.

This chain uses TRBV2 with TRBJ1-1; no clear D. The germline V and J ends were trimmed by 6 bases and 1 base, with 12 bases remaining between them. CDR3 size: 14 residues. The V gene's germline CDR1 is SNHLY and CDR2 FYNNEI. CDR3 in amino acids: CASSAQRANTEAFF. CDR3 DNA sequence: TGTGCCAGCAGCGCTCAGCGGGCGAACACTGAAGCTTTCTTT.

This chain's CDR3 is CASSYQGPSRGEAFF. The CDR3 DNA sequence: TGTGCCAGCAGTTATCAAGGGCCCTCCAGGGGTGAAGCTTTCTTT. The rearrangement links TRBV6-6 to TRBJ1-1, with D perhaps matching TRBD1 (6 bases). The CDR3 has 15 amino acids. Trimming took 3 bases from V and 7 from J, leaving 18 bases between them. Germline V gene lookup returns CDR1 MNHNY and CDR2 SVGAGI (reference sequence).

The chain employs TRBV27 and TRBJ2-5; 13 bases map to TRBD2. CDR1 is MNHEY and CDR2 is SMNVEV in the germline V gene (reference sequence). The CDR3 contains 16 residues. Losses at the gene ends were 3 bases for V and 5 bases for J; bases not matched to a gene: 6. CDR3 DNA sequence: TGTGCCAGCAGTTTGAGACTAGCGGGAGGTCGGGAGACCCAGTACTTC. Protein sequence: CASSLRLAGGRETQYF.

The chain combines TRBV5-1 with TRBJ2-4; possible D gene TRBD1, 6 bases. Trimming cost V 0 bases and J 4 bases, with 8 bases left between them. This CDR3 has 14 residues. Germline CDR1 reads SGHRS; CDR2 reads YFSETQ. CDR3 in DNA: TGCGCCAGCAGCTTGGGGGACACAAAAAACATTCAGTACTTC. It is translated as CASSLGDTKNIQYF.

The chain recombines TRBV29-1 with TRBJ1-2; 9 nucleotides agree with TRBD1. From germline, CDR1 is SQVTM and CDR2 ANQGSEA. The CDR3 has 13 residues. J was trimmed by 5 bases and V by 1 base; bases with no gene match: 2. CDR3 residues: CSVEGQGGYGYTF. CDR3 sequence (DNA): TGCAGCGTTGAAGGACAGGGGGGATATGGCTACACCTTC.

CDR3 protein: CASSGGDPLNEQFF. CDR3 DNA sequence: TGCGCCAGCAGCGGGGGGGACCCTCTCAATGAGCAGTTCTTC. The V call is TRBV4-3, the J call TRBJ2-1, with TRBD2 matching over 7 bases. Germline CDR1 LGHNA, CDR2 YSLEER. The CDR3 loop spans 14 amino acids. Trimming removed 5 bases from V and 6 bases from J; junction bases left unmatched: 7.

This chain connects TRBV2 to TRBJ1-1; D remains unclear. This CDR3 comprises 12 residues. Germline V CDR1 and CDR2: SNHLY, FYNNEI. Trimming cost V 3 bases and J 7 bases, with 9 bases left between them. CDR3: CASSDRIYEAFF. The DNA for the CDR3 is TGTGCCAGCAGTGACAGAATTTATGAAGCTTTCTTT.

The chain carries TRBV14 and TRBJ2-7; perhaps TRBD2 as D (6 bases). The CDR3 is 13 residues long. V was trimmed by 0 bases and J by 4 bases, leaving 7 bases between them. Germline CDR1 SGHDN, CDR2 FVKESK. CDR3 in amino acids: CASSQDGRYEQYF. CDR3 bases: TGTGCCAGCAGCCAAGATGGGAGGTACGAGCAGTACTTC. Supplemented by reference TRBV14 and TRBJ2-7, the full variable domain reads EAGVTQFPSHSVIEKGQTVTLRCDPISGHDNLYWYRRVMGKEIKFLLHFVKESKQDESGMPNNRFLAERTGGTYSTLKVQPAELEDSGVYFCASSQDGRYEQYFGPGTRLTVT.

The rearrangement joins TRBV14 to TRBJ2-3, with D unresolved. The CDR3 contains 18 residues. Trimming removed 3 bases from V and 2 bases from J, with 21 bases in between. Germline V gives CDR1 SGHDN, CDR2 FVKESK. CDR3 sequence reads: CASSHRVGSSGPTDTQYF. The CDR3, as DNA: TGTGCCAGCAGCCACCGAGTAGGGTCCTCCGGCCCCACAGATACGCAGTATTTT. Drawing the rest from reference TRBV14 and TRBJ2-3, the complete variable domain is EAGVTQFPSHSVIEKGQTVTLRCDPISGHDNLYWYRRVMGKEIKFLLHFVKESKQDESGMPNNRFLAERTGGTYSTLKVQPAELEDSGVYFCASSHRVGSSGPTDTQYFGPGTRLTVL.

This clone was counted only a few times. The rearrangement links TRBV19 to TRBJ2-6; a weak D match, TRBD1 (5 bases). Germline CDR1 reads LNHDA; CDR2 reads SQIVND (reference sequence). This CDR3 is 15 amino acids long. Trimming stripped 4 bases from V and 0 bases from J, with 7 bases between. The CDR3 loop is CASSTGYSGANVLTF. For the CDR3, the DNA is TGTGCCAGTAGTACAGGGTACTCTGGGGCCAACGTCCTGACTTTC.

DNA of the CDR3: TGTGCCACCAGTTTTCCTCGGACTAGCGGGATCTACGAGCAGTACTTC. It specifies CATSFPRTSGIYEQYF. The chain combines TRBV15 with TRBJ2-7; 12 nucleotides align to TRBD2. There are 16 residues in the CDR3. V shed 6 bases, J shed 3 bases, and the junction held 9 bases outside the gene matches. Germline-derived CDR1 and CDR2 are LNHNV and YYDKDF (reference sequence).

This chain connects TRBV7-9 to TRBJ1-2; 7 bases match TRBD1. CDR3 length: 14 amino acids. V lost 1 base and J lost 6; bases outside the gene matches: 5. Germline values: CDR1 SEHNR, CDR2 FQNEAQ (reference sequence). The CDR3 here is CASSLGGGGDGYTF. The CDR3 nucleotides are TGTGCCAGCAGCTTAGGAGGAGGGGGCGATGGCTACACCTTC.

This clone came up once. V usage is TRBV6-5 and J usage is TRBJ1-2; 10 bases are shared with TRBD1. In germline, CDR1 is MNHEY, CDR2 SVGAGI. V dropped 7 bases and J dropped 7; count of bases not matched to a gene: 3. This CDR3 contains 12 residues. The CDR3 coding sequence is TGTGCCAGCATGACAGGGGGCCGTGGCTACACCTTC. Amino acids: CASMTGGRGYTF.

The J gene is TRBJ1-1, the V gene TRBV7-9; a weak D match, TRBD1 (5 bases). Germline V gives CDR1 SEHNR, CDR2 FQNEAQ (reference sequence). The CDR3 has 12 amino acids. Trimming cost V 5 bases and J 13 bases, with 17 bases left between them. DNA of the CDR3: TGTGCCAGCAGCCTAGATCCGGGACTCTTTTTCTTT. It yields the protein CASSLDPGLFFF. The full variable domain, in which reference TRBV7-9 and TRBJ1-1 provide the parts outside the CDR3, is DTGVSQNPRHKITKRGQNVTFRCDPISEHNRLYWYRQTLGQGPEFLTYFQNEAQLEKSRLLSDRFSAERPKGSFSTLEIQRTEQGDSAMYLCASSLDPGLFFFGQGTRLTVV.

The V and J genes are TRBV24-1 and TRBJ1-5; D is ambiguous. Trimming removed 3 bases from V and 5 bases from J, with 7 bases in between. CDR3 length: 13 amino acids. CDR1 is KGHDR, CDR2 SFDVKD, per germline. CDR3 sequence: CATSDTGYQPQHF. The CDR3 bases are TGTGCCACCAGTGATACGGGCTATCAGCCCCAGCATTTT.

V is TRBV7-9 and J is TRBJ1-6; D might be TRBD1 (5 bases). Trimming took off 3 bases at V and 7 bases at J, with 13 bases between the two ends. Germline-derived CDR1 and CDR2 are SEHNR and FQNEAQ (reference sequence). This CDR3 is built from 15 residues. The CDR3 DNA sequence: TGTGCCAGCAGCTTTGGGACCGCCGGGAATTCACCCCTCCACTTT. It translates to CASSFGTAGNSPLHF.

This chain links TRBV12-1 with TRBJ2-5; the table names TRBD2, a call not compared with the DNA. TRBV12-1 is annotated as a pseudogene. The CDR3 contains 16 residues. The CDR3 here is CASSFLLEGKEETQYF. The DNA for the CDR3 is TGTGCCAGCAGCTTCCTCTTGGAGGGTAAAGAAGAGACCCAGTACTTC.

This chain uses TRBV28 with TRBJ1-3; 7 bases map to TRBD1. After removal of 6 bases from V and 11 bases from J, the junction contained 13 bases not matched to a gene. Germline values: CDR1 MDHEN, CDR2 SYDVKM. The CDR3 is 14 amino acids. Here the CDR3 reads CASSPGQPGSSIYF. The CDR3 DNA reads TGTGCCAGCAGCCCGGGACAGCCGGGGAGCTCCATATATTTT.

The rearrangement uses TRBV5-1 and TRBJ2-2, with 8 bases matching TRBD1. This CDR3 spans 15 amino acids. V lost 3 bases and J lost 4; bases outside the gene matches: 5. CDR1 and CDR2 from the germline V gene are SGHRS and YFSETQ. The CDR3 reads CASSSRTGFTGELFF. CDR3 in DNA: TGCGCCAGCAGCTCCCGGACAGGGTTCACCGGGGAGCTGTTTTTT.

The V gene is TRBV12-3 or TRBV12-4, the J gene TRBJ1-1; possible D gene TRBD1, 6 bases. V was cut by 3 bases and J by 5 bases, with 10 bases left in between. The CDR3 runs 13 residues. The CDR3 sequence is CASSLQGKTEAFF. The CDR3 DNA reads TGTGCCAGCAGTTTGCAGGGGAAGACTGAAGCTTTCTTT.